This T cell receptor (beta chain) was found in a study of technical replicates of blood from a few donors. The data were produced by immunoSEQ multiplex PCR, yet TCRdb's version contains in-frame clones alone and is incomplete. The sample lists 75,000 to 100,000 clones, around 96% occurring once. Germline V gene data show CDR1 as SGHVS and CDR2 as FQNEAQ. V gave up 2 bases and J gave up 5 bases, with 17 bases separating them. The CDR3 has 16 residues. The sample consisted of T cells isolated from PBMCs. The rearrangement links TRBV7-8 to TRBJ2-3, with D tentatively TRBD2 (5 bases). The clonotype originates from a human donor in good health. The CDR3 nucleotides are TGTGCCAGCAGCTTATCGAGGGCCATTATATTAGATACGCAGTATTTT. Encoded protein: CASSLSRAIILDTQYF.